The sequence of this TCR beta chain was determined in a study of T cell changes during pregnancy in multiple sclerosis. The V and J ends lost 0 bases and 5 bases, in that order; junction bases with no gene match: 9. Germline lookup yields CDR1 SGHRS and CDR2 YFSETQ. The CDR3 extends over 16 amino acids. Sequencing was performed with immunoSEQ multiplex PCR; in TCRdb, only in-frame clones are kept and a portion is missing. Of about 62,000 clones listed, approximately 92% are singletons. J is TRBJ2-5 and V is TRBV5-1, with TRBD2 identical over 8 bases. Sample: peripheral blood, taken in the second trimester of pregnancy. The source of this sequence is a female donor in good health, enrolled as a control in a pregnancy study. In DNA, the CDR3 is TGCGCCAGCAGCTTGGTTCCGGGGGGGCCAGGTGAGACCCAGTACTTC. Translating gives CASSLVPGGPGETQYF.